This TCR beta chain came from a study of T cell changes during pregnancy in multiple sclerosis. Assay used: immunoSEQ multiplex PCR; TCRdb lists only in-frame clones, some missing. Of some 140,000 clones in the sample, around 95% were seen once. Per the germline V gene, CDR1 is SGHRS and CDR2 is YFSETQ. The CDR3 has 13 amino acids. Losses at the gene ends were 2 bases for V and 2 bases for J; bases not matched to a gene: 1. The source of this sequence is a female donor with multiple sclerosis, enrolled in a pregnancy study. Specimen: peripheral blood, collected after pregnancy. The V and J genes are TRBV5-1 and TRBJ2-7, with 7 bases matching TRBD2. CDR3 region: CASSFGTTYEQYF. CDR3 nucleotide sequence: TGCGCCAGCAGCTTCGGGACTACCTACGAGCAGTACTTC.